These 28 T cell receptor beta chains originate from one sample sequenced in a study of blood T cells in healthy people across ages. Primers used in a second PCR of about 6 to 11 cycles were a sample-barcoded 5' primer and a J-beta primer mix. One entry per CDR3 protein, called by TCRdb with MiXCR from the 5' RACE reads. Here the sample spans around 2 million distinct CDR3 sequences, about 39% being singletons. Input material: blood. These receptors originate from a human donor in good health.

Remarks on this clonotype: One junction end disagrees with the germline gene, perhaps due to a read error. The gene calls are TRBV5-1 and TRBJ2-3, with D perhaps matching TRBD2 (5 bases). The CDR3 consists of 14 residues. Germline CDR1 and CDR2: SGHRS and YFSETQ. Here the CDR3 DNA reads TGTGCCAGCAGTGCGGGCCAGCCCACAGATACGCAGTATTTT. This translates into CASSAGQPTDTQYF.

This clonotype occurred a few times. CDR3 amino acids: CASSSGPLETYEQYF. In DNA form, the CDR3 reads TGTGCCAGCAGCTCCGGGCCACTCGAGACTTACGAGCAGTACTTC. The genes are TRBV7-8 and TRBJ2-7; no firm D call. The germline V and J ends were trimmed by 4 bases and 4 bases, with 17 bases remaining between them. Germline V gene data show CDR1 as SGHVS and CDR2 as FQNEAQ. The CDR3 is made up of 15 amino acids.

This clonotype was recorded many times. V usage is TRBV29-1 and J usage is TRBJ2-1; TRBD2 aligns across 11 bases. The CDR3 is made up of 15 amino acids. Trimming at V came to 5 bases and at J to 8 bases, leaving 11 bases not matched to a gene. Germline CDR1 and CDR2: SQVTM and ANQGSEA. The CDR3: CSVRLTSGDLDEQFF. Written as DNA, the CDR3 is TGCAGCGTTAGGCTGACTAGCGGGGATTTGGATGAGCAGTTCTTC.

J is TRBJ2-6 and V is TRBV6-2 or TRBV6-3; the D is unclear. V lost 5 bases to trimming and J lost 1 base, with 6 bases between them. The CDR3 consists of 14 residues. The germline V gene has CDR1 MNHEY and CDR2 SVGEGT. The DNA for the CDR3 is TGTGCCAGCAGTACAGAGTCTGGGGCCAACGTCCTGACTTTC. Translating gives CASSTESGANVLTF.

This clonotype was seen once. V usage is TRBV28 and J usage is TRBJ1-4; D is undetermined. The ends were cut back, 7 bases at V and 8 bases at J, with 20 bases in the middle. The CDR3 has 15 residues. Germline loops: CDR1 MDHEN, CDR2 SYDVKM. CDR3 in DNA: TGTGCCAGCAAGTCTACGAGCTCCGGAAAAGAAAAACTGTTTTTT. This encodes CASKSTSSGKEKLFF.

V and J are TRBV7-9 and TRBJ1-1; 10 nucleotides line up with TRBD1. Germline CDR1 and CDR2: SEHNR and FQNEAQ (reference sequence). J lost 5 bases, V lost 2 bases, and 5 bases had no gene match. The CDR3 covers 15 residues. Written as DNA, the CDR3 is TGTGCCAGCAGCTTAAACGGGGACAGGGGAACTGAAGCTTTCTTT. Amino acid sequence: CASSLNGDRGTEAFF.

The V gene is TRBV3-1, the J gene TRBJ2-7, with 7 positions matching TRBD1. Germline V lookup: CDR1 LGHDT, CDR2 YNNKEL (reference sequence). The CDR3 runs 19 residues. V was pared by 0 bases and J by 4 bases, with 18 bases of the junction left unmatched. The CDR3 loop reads CASSQELHDRESSYYEQYF. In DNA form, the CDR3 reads TGTGCCAGCAGCCAAGAACTCCACGACAGGGAGTCATCCTATTACGAGCAGTACTTC.

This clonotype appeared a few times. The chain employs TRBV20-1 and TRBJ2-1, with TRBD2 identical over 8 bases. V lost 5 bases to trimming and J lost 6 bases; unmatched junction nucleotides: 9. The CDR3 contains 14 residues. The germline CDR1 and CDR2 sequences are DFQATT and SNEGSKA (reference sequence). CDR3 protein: CSAFKAGEVNEQFF. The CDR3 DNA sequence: TGCAGTGCTTTTAAAGCGGGGGAGGTCAATGAGCAGTTCTTC.

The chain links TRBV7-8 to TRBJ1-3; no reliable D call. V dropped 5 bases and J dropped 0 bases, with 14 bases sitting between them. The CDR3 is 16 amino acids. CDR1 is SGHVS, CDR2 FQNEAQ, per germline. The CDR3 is CASSALSSGSGNTIYF. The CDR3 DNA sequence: TGTGCCAGCAGCGCCCTATCTTCGGGCTCTGGAAACACCATATATTTT.

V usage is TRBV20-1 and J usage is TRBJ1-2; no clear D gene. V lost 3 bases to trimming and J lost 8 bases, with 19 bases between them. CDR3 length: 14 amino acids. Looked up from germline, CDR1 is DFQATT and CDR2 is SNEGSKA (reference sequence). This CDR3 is CSARTGLGVKGYTF. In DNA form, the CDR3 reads TGCAGTGCTAGGACCGGTCTCGGGGTGAAGGGCTACACCTTC.

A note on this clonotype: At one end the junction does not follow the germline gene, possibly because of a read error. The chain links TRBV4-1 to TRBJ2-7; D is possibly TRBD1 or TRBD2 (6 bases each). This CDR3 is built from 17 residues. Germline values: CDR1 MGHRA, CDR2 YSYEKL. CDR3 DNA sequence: TGCACCAGCAGCCAGATAACGAGTGGAGGGGGGCGCTACGAGCAGTACTTC. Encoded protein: CTSSQITSGGGRYEQYF.

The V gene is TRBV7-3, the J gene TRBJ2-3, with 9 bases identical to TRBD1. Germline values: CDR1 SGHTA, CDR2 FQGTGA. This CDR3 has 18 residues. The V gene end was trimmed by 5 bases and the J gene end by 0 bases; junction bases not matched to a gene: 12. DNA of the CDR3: TGTGCCAGCAGCCTGTCATTGCCGGGACAGGGTAGCACAGATACGCAGTATTTT. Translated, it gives CASSLSLPGQGSTDTQYF.

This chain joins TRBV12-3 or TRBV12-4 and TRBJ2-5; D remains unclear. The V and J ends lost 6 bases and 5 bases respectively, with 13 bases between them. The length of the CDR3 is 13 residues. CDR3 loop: CASSFILWETQYF. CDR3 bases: TGTGCCAGCAGCTTCATCCTCTGGGAGACCCAGTACTTC.

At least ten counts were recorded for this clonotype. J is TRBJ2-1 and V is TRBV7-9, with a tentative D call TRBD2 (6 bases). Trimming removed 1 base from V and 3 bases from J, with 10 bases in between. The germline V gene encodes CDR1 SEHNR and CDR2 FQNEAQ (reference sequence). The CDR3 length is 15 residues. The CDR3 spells CASSLVTSYYNEQFF. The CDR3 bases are TGTGCCAGCAGCTTAGTAACTAGCTACTACAATGAGCAGTTCTTC.

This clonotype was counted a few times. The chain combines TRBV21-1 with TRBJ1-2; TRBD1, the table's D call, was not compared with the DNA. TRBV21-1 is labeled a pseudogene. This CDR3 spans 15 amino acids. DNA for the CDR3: TGTGCCAGGGTACCAAGACAGGAGGTGGGCTATGGCTACACCTTC. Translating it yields CARVPRQEVGYGYTF.

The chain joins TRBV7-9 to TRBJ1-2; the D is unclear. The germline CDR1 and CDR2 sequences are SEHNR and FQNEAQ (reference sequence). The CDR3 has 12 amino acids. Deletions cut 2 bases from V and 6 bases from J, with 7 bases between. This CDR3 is CASSLYADGYTF. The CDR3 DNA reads TGTGCCAGCAGCTTATACGCAGATGGCTACACCTTC.

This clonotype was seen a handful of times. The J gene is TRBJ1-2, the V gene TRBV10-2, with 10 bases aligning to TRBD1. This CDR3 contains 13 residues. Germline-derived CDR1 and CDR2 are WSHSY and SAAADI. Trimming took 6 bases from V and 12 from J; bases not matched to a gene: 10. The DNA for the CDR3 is TGCGCCAGCAGACAAGGGACAGGGGACCAAAACACCTTC. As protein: CASRQGTGDQNTF.

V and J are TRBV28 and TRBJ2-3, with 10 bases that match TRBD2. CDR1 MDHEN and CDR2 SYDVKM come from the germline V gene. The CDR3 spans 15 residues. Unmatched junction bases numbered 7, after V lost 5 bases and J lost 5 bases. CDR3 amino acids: CASSPASGGGDTQYF. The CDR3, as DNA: TGTGCCAGCAGTCCGGCTAGCGGGGGTGGAGATACGCAGTATTTT. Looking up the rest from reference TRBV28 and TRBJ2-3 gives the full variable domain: DVKVTQSSRYLVKRTGEKVFLECVQDMDHENMFWYRQDPGLGLRLIYFSYDVKMKEKGDIPEGYSVSREKKERFSLILESASTNQTSMYLCASSPASGGGDTQYFGPGTRLTVL.

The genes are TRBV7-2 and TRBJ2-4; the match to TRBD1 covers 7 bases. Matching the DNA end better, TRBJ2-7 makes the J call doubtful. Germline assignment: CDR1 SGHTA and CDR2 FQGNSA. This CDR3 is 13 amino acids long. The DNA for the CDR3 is TGTGCCAGCAGCTCCCAGACAGGGTGCGAGCAGTACTTC. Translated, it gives CASSSQTGCEQYF.

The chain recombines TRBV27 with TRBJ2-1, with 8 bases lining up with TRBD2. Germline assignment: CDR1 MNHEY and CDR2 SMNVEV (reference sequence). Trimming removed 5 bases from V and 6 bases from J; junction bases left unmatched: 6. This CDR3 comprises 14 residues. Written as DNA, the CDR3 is TGTGCCAGCAGTCCCATCGGGGGGGGCAATGAGCAGTTCTTC. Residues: CASSPIGGGNEQFF.

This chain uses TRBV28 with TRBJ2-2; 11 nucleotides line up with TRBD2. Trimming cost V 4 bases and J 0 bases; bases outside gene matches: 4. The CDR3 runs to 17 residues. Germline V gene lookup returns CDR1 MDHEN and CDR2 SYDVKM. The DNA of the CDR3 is TGTGCCAGCAGTTCCGGGACTAGCGGACCGAACACCGGGGAGCTGTTTTTT. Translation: CASSSGTSGPNTGELFF.

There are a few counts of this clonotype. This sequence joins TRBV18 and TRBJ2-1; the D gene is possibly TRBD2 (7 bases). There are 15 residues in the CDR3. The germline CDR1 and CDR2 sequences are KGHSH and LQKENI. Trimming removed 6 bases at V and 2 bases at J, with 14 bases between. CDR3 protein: CASSQGRDTYNEQFF. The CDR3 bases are TGTGCCAGCTCCCAGGGGAGGGACACCTACAATGAGCAGTTCTTC.

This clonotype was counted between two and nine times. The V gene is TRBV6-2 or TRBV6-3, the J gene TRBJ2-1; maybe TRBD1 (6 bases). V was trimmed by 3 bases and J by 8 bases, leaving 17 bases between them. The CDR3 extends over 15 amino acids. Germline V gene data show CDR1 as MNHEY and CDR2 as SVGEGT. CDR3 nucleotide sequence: TGTGCCAGCAGTTATCGCGCCAGGGGTATGGATGAGCAGTTCTTC. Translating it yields CASSYRARGMDEQFF.

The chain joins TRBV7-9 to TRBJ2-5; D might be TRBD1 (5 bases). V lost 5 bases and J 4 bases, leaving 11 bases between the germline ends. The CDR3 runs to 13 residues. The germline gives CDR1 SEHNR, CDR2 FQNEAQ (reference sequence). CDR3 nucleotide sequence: TGTGCCAGCAGCATCTCAGACAGAGAGACCCAGTACTTC. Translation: CASSISDRETQYF.

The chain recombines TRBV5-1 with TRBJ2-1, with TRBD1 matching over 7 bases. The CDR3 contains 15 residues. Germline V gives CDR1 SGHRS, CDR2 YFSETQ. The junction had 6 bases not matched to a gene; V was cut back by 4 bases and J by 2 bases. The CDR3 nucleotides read TGCGCCAGCAGCCCCGGGACAGATACCTACAATGAGCAGTTCTTC. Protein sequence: CASSPGTDTYNEQFF.

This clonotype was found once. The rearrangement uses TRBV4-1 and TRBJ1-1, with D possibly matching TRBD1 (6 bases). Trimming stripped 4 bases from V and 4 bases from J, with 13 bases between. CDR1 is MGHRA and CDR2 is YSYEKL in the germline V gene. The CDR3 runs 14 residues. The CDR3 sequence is CASSLGTMVTEAFF. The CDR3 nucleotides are TGCGCCAGCAGCCTTGGGACAATGGTCACTGAAGCTTTCTTT.

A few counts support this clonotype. CDR3 sequence: CSVDAGSEQYF. In DNA form, the CDR3 reads TGCAGCGTTGATGCTGGGTCCGAGCAGTACTTC. This chain links TRBV29-1 with TRBJ2-7; the D is unclear. The ends were cut back, 3 bases at V and 6 bases at J, with 9 bases in the middle. The CDR3 covers 11 residues. Germline V gives CDR1 SQVTM, CDR2 ANQGSEA.

The chain's CDR3 is CASSLYRGHSPLHF. CDR3 nucleotide sequence: TGTGCCAGCAGCTTATACAGGGGTCACTCACCCCTCCACTTT. The chain recombines TRBV11-2 with TRBJ1-6, with 7 positions matching TRBD1. The germline V gene has CDR1 SGHAT and CDR2 FQNNGV. This CDR3 spans 14 amino acids. The J segment lost 10 bases and the V segment lost 2 bases, leaving 5 bases of the junction unmatched.